The text below deals with one T cell receptor beta chain. The record originates from a study of human T cells and chemical hapten exposure. Across the whole study: Mostly female patients had alopecia areata, totalis or universalis.

TCRdb fed the RACE reads into MiXCR, producing one record per CDR3 protein. The sample carries more than 35,000 distinct CDR3 sequences, roughly 12% recorded once. Time point of the sample: patch test 3, about 24 weeks after DPC sensitization. The treatment was: therapeutic diphenylcyclopropenone sensitization with weekly scalp DPC. The study extracted total RNA from unfractionated whole blood. Sequencing was performed on whole blood, taken in connection with sensitization to the hapten diphenylcyclopropenone (DPC). The origin of this receptor is a woman aged 40 to 55 with alopecia areata. Some clones in this sample may be carry-over from other donors' samples.

The CDR3 here is CASSLRGGTDTQYF. In nucleotides, the CDR3 is TGTGCCAGCAGTTTACGCGGGGGCACAGATACGCAGTATTTT. This chain uses TRBV12-3 or TRBV12-4 with TRBJ2-3; the D gene is possibly TRBD2 (6 bases). V shed 2 bases and J shed 1 base, with 7 bases lying between them. The CDR3 length is 14 residues.